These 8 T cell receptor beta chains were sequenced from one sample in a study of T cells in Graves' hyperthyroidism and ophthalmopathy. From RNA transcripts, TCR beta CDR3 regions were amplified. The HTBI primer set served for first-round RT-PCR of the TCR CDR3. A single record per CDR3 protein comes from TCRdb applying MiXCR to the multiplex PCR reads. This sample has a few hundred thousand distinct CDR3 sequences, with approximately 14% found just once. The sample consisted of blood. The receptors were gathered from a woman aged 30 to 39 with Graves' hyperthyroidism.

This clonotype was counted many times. This chain's CDR3 is CASSLLSGLKGTGELFF. As DNA, the CDR3 is TGTGCCAGCAGCTTATTATCAGGGCTCAAAGGGACCGGGGAGCTGTTTTTT. J is TRBJ2-2 and V is TRBV11-2, with D tentatively TRBD1 (5 bases). CDR1 SGHAT and CDR2 FQNNGV come from the germline V gene. V was pared by 2 bases and J by 5 bases, with 18 bases between. The CDR3 consists of 17 residues.

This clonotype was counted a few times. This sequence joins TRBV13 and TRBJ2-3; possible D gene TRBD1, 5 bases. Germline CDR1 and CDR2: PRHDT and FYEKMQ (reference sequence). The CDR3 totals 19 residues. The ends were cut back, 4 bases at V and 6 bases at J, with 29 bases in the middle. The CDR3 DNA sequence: TGTGCCAGCAGCTCAAGTGTGCCCCAACAGGCAAGGCTGGATGATACGCAGTATTTT. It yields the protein CASSSSVPQQARLDDTQYF.

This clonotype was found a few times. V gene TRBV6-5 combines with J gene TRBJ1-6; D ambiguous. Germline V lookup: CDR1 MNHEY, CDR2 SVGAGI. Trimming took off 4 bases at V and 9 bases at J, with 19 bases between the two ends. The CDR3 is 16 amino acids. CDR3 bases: TGTGCCAGCAGTTTAATGACATTCGGTAGAAGTTCACCCCTCCACTTT. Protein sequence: CASSLMTFGRSSPLHF.

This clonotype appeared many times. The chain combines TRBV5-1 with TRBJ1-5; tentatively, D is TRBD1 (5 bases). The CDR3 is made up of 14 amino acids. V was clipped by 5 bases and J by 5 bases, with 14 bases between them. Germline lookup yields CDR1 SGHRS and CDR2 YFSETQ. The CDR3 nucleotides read TGCGCCAGCAGTTACCTTCAGGGTGATCAGCCCCAGCATTTT. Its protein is CASSYLQGDQPQHF.

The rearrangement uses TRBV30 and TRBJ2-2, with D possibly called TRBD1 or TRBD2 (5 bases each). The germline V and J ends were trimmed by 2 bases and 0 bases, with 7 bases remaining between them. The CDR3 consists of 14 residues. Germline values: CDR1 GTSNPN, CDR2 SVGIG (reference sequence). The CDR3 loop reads CAWSRGPNTGELFF. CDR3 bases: TGTGCCTGGAGTAGGGGACCGAACACCGGGGAGCTGTTTTTT. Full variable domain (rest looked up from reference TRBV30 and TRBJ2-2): SQTIHQWPATLVQPVGSPLSLECTVEGTSNPNLYWYRQAAGRGLQLLFYSVGIGQISSEVPQNLSASRPQDRQFILSSKKLLLSDSGFYLCAWSRGPNTGELFFGEGSRLTVL.

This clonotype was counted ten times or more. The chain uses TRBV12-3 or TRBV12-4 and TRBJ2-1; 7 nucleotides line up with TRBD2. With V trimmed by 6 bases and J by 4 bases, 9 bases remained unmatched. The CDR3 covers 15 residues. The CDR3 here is CASSFLAENYNEQFF. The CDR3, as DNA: TGTGCCAGCAGCTTTCTAGCGGAAAATTACAATGAGCAGTTCTTC.

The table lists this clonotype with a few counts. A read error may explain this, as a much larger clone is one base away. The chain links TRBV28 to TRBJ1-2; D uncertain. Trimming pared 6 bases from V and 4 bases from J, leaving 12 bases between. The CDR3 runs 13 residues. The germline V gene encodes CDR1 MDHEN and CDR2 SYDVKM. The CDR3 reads CASRIGRIYGYTF. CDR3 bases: TGTGCCAGCAGGATAGGCCGGATCTATGGCTACACCTTC.

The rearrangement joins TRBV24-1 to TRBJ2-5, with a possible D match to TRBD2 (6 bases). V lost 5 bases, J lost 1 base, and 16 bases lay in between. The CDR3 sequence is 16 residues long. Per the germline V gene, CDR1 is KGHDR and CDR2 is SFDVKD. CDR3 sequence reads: CATSGASPGGQETQYF. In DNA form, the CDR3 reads TGTGCCACCAGTGGGGCCAGCCCCGGGGGCCAAGAGACCCAGTACTTC.